These 29 T cell receptor beta chains were sequenced from one sample in a study of cytomegalovirus exposure and HLA in healthy donors. 13 Jbeta primers and 60 Vbeta primers were used for the PCR. Sequencing used immunoSEQ multiplex PCR; TCRdb keeps in-frame clones, though not all of them. The sample holds roughly 53,000 clones. Sequenced sample: PBMCs. The receptors were sampled from a man between 18 and 35 years old in good health and CMV-seropositive.

The chain has TRBV5-1 and TRBJ1-3; the D gene is possibly TRBD1 (5 bases). The V end lost 4 bases, the J end lost 2 bases, and 13 bases lay between the germline ends. Germline CDR1 SGHRS, CDR2 YFSETQ. The CDR3 is 15 residues long. The CDR3 is CASSPGTSTGNTIYF. CDR3 in DNA: TGCGCCAGCAGCCCCGGGACTTCAACTGGAAACACCATATATTTT.

The chain employs TRBV19 and TRBJ1-3, with 8 positions matching TRBD1. Looked up from germline, CDR1 is LNHDA and CDR2 is SQIVND (reference sequence). This CDR3 contains 12 residues. The junction had 2 bases not matched to a gene; V was cut back by 6 bases and J by 7 bases. The DNA for the CDR3 is TGTGCCAGTAGAAGACAGGGGAACACCATATATTTT. Residues: CASRRQGNTIYF.

As to this clone: Other DNA sequences in this specimen translate into the identical CDR3. The chain carries TRBV5-8 and TRBJ1-5; 7 bases fit TRBD1. Germline V gene sequence: CDR1 SGHTS, CDR2 YDEGEE. V dropped 0 bases and J dropped 0; count of bases not matched to a gene: 0. This CDR3 is 15 amino acids long. The CDR3 region is CASSLGTGSNQPQHF. In nucleotides, the CDR3 is TGTGCCAGCAGCTTGGGGACAGGTAGCAATCAGCCCCAGCATTTT. Full variable domain (remainder filled in from reference TRBV5-8 and TRBJ1-5): EAGVTQSPTHLIKTRGQQATLRCSPISGHTSVYWYQQALGLGLQFLLWYDEGEERNRGNFPPRFSGRQFPNYSSELNVNALELEDSALYLCASSLGTGSNQPQHFGDGTRLSIL.

J is TRBJ1-4 and V is TRBV5-4; tentative D call: TRBD1 (6 bases). V was trimmed by 4 bases and J by 4 bases, leaving 11 bases between them. Germline CDR1 SGHNT, CDR2 YYREEE (reference sequence). The CDR3 is 14 residues long. For the CDR3, the DNA is TGTGCCAGCAGCCTCGAACAGGGTAATGAAAAACTGTTTTTT. As protein: CASSLEQGNEKLFF.

The rearrangement joins TRBV7-9 to TRBJ1-5, with D possibly TRBD1 on 5 matching bases. V lost 8 bases and J lost 4, with 9 bases in between. Germline V gene lookup returns CDR1 SEHNR and CDR2 FQNEAQ (reference sequence). CDR3 length: 12 residues. The CDR3 nucleotides read TGTGCCAGCGGGGGGACTAATCAGCCCCAGCATTTT. This sequence encodes CASGGTNQPQHF.

The V call is TRBV6-6, the J call TRBJ1-2; the D gene is possibly TRBD1 (5 bases). The CDR3 spans 16 residues. Trimming shortened V by 3 bases and J by 4 bases, and 18 bases separated the two germline ends. In germline, CDR1 is MNHNY, CDR2 SVGAGI (reference sequence). The CDR3 sequence: CASSYRPGQGPYGYTF. The CDR3 nucleotides are TGTGCCAGCAGTTATAGGCCAGGGCAGGGTCCCTATGGCTACACCTTC.

J is TRBJ2-2 and V is TRBV29-1; tentative D call: TRBD2 (6 bases). From germline, CDR1 is SQVTM and CDR2 ANQGSEA. This CDR3 is 12 amino acids long. Trimming pared 4 bases from V and 5 bases from J, leaving 8 bases between. CDR3 residues: CSVVSGTGELFF. In DNA form, the CDR3 reads TGCAGCGTTGTCAGCGGGACCGGGGAGCTGTTTTTT.

V and J are TRBV10-3 and TRBJ2-1; perhaps TRBD1 as D (5 bases). This CDR3 has 14 amino acids. The germline V gene has CDR1 ENHRY and CDR2 SYGVKD. V shed 1 base and J shed 8 bases, with 12 bases lying between them. CDR3 region: CAISEFPWGDEQFF. In DNA, the CDR3 is TGTGCCATCAGTGAGTTTCCTTGGGGCGATGAGCAGTTCTTC.

In regard to this clone: A junction boundary mismatches the germline segment, possibly from a read error. The V call is TRBV7-7, the J call TRBJ2-5; 7 positions match TRBD1. The CDR3 runs 14 residues. The V gene's germline CDR1 is SSHAT and CDR2 FNYEAQ (reference sequence). CDR3 protein: CASSLLRTGETQYF. CDR3 nucleotides: TGTGCTAGCAGCTTACTTAGGACAGGCGAGACCCAGTACTTC.

The chain combines TRBV19 with TRBJ1-5; maybe TRBD1 (5 bases). The V end lost 3 bases, the J end lost 3 bases, and 9 bases lay between the germline ends. From germline, CDR1 is LNHDA and CDR2 SQIVND (reference sequence). The CDR3 extends over 14 amino acids. As DNA, the CDR3 is TGTGCCAGTAGTATGGGGGGAGCCAATCAGCCCCAGCATTTT. Its protein product is CASSMGGANQPQHF.

The V call is TRBV5-4, the J call TRBJ2-2; 7 bases align to TRBD1. The CDR3 is made up of 16 amino acids. With 0 bases clipped from V and 3 bases from J, the junction kept 5 bases outside the gene matches. Germline V gives CDR1 SGHNT, CDR2 YYREEE (reference sequence). The DNA of the CDR3 is TGTGCCAGCAGCTTGGGGACAGGCGGTCACACCGGGGAGCTGTTTTTT. Its protein product is CASSLGTGGHTGELFF.

Written as DNA, the CDR3 is TGTGCCAGCACCCCGGACACTACCTACAATGAGCAGTTCTTC. Its translation is CASTPDTTYNEQFF. This chain joins TRBV28 and TRBJ2-1, with D possibly matching TRBD1 (5 bases). CDR3 length equals 14 residues. V lost 7 bases and J 2 bases, leaving 12 bases between the germline ends. Germline V gives CDR1 MDHEN, CDR2 SYDVKM.

The chain employs TRBV6-1 and TRBJ1-5, with 8 bases identical to TRBD1. Germline V gives CDR1 MNHNS, CDR2 SASEGT. V lost 5 bases and J lost 6; bases outside the gene matches: 3. This CDR3 is built from 13 residues. The CDR3 DNA reads as TGTGCCAGCAGTACAGGGGGTTTTCAGCCCCAGCATTTT. This gives the protein CASSTGGFQPQHF.

The chain recombines TRBV6-5 with TRBJ2-3; 7 nucleotides agree with TRBD2. The CDR3 has 15 residues. V gave up 6 bases and J gave up 2 bases; unmatched junction bases: 8. Germline V gene lookup returns CDR1 MNHEY and CDR2 SVGAGI. The CDR3 loop is CASSPGGTYTDTQYF. The CDR3 DNA is TGTGCCAGCAGCCCCGGGGGGACTTACACAGATACGCAGTATTTT.

The chain combines TRBV9 with TRBJ2-7; 7 nucleotides align to TRBD1. The CDR3 has 18 amino acids. Germline trimming cut 0 bases from V and 0 bases from J; bases unmatched to any gene: 12. The germline V gene has CDR1 SGDLS and CDR2 YYNGEE. In nucleotides, the CDR3 is TGTGCCAGCAGCGTAGGACCGCCCGGGACAGCCTACTCCTACGAGCAGTACTTC. This encodes CASSVGPPGTAYSYEQYF.

This chain joins TRBV11-3 and TRBJ2-1; TRBD1 might be the D (6 bases). The V gene's germline CDR1 is SGHNT and CDR2 YENEEA. The CDR3 has 15 residues. V lost 5 bases and J 5 bases, leaving 16 bases between the germline ends. The CDR3 sequence: CASSPRVGTNNEQFF. The CDR3, as DNA: TGTGCCAGCAGCCCGAGGGTGGGGACAAACAATGAGCAGTTCTTC.

V is TRBV28 and J is TRBJ1-5; D ambiguous. Trimming left V 2 bases short and J 0 bases short, with 5 bases between. The CDR3 runs 14 residues. The V gene's germline CDR1 is MDHEN and CDR2 SYDVKM. As DNA, the CDR3 is TGTGCCAGCAGTTTACTTAGTAGCAATCAGCCCCAGCATTTT. It yields the protein CASSLLSSNQPQHF. Combining the CDR3 with reference TRBV28 and TRBJ1-5 gives the whole variable domain DVKVTQSSRYLVKRTGEKVFLECVQDMDHENMFWYRQDPGLGLRLIYFSYDVKMKEKGDIPEGYSVSREKKERFSLILESASTNQTSMYLCASSLLSSNQPQHFGDGTRLSIL.

The rearrangement links TRBV6-1 to TRBJ1-2; 8 bases map to TRBD1. CDR1 is MNHNS and CDR2 is SASEGT in the germline V gene. V trimming: 8 bases; J trimming: 2 bases; junction bases outside the gene matches: 4. The CDR3 runs to 13 residues. The CDR3 DNA is TGTGCCAGCGTAAGGACAGGGAACTATGGCTACACCTTC. Translation gives CASVRTGNYGYTF.

V is TRBV23-1 and J is TRBJ2-3; 12 bases agree with TRBD1. TRBV23-1 is recorded as an ORF, its role being uncertain. J lost 9 bases, V lost 8 bases, and 6 bases had no gene match. The CDR3 has 13 residues. In DNA form, the CDR3 reads TGCGCCAGCCGGGACAGGGGGCGCAGGACGCAGTATTTT. Translated, it gives CASRDRGRRTQYF.

V usage is TRBV18 and J usage is TRBJ2-1, with 8 bases lining up with TRBD1. Per germline, CDR1 KGHSH and CDR2 LQKENI. Germline trimming cut 6 bases from V and 4 bases from J; bases unmatched to any gene: 8. The CDR3 has 15 residues. CDR3 region: CASSRAGGAYNEQFF. For the CDR3, the DNA is TGTGCCAGCTCCAGGGCAGGGGGCGCGTACAATGAGCAGTTCTTC.

This chain connects TRBV11-3 to TRBJ2-7; possible D gene TRBD2, 5 bases. Looked up from germline, CDR1 is SGHNT and CDR2 is YENEEA. The CDR3 loop spans 15 amino acids. V lost 5 bases to trimming and J lost 5 bases, with 19 bases between them. The CDR3 is CASSPSPGLFHEQYF. CDR3 coding DNA: TGTGCCAGCAGCCCTAGCCCCGGACTGTTCCACGAGCAGTACTTC.

For the CDR3, the DNA is TGTGCCAGTACCGGGACAGTCTATGGCTACACCTTC. Translation: CASTGTVYGYTF. J is TRBJ1-2 and V is TRBV19; 7 nucleotides match TRBD1. Germline V lookup: CDR1 LNHDA, CDR2 SQIVND (reference sequence). CDR3 size: 12 residues. J gave up 4 bases and V 7 bases, and 3 bases lay outside the gene matches.

This chain connects TRBV9 to TRBJ1-2; 10 nucleotides line up with TRBD1. With 1 base clipped from V and 4 bases from J, the junction kept 7 bases outside the gene matches. The CDR3 totals 16 residues. Germline lookup yields CDR1 SGDLS and CDR2 YYNGEE. CDR3 DNA: TGTGCCAGCAGCGTAAACTTGGGACAGGGGAGCTATGGCTACACCTTC. Its protein product is CASSVNLGQGSYGYTF.

This sequence joins TRBV29-1 and TRBJ2-1; 7 nucleotides align to TRBD2. The V segment lost 6 bases and the J segment 5 bases; nucleotides outside the gene matches: 10. The CDR3 loop spans 14 amino acids. CDR1 and CDR2 from the germline V gene are SQVTM and ANQGSEA. DNA for the CDR3: TGCAGCGTGTTCCCGGGACTAATAAACAATGAGCAGTTCTTC. This codes for CSVFPGLINNEQFF.

The chain uses TRBV13 and TRBJ2-5; the match to TRBD1 covers 9 bases. The J call may be mistaken, given a closer DNA end match to TRBJ2-7. Per germline, CDR1 PRHDT and CDR2 FYEKMQ (reference sequence). The CDR3 totals 14 residues. CDR3 DNA sequence: TGTGCCAGCAGCTTAGGGACAGGGGGTAGCGAGCAGTACTTC. This encodes CASSLGTGGSEQYF.

This chain links TRBV5-5 with TRBJ1-1, with 10 bases matching TRBD1. CDR3 length equals 14 residues. V was pared by 7 bases and J by 6 bases, with 9 bases of the junction left unmatched. Germline V lookup: CDR1 SGHKS, CDR2 YYEKEE (reference sequence). Here the CDR3 DNA reads TGTGCCAGCCGCCGGGGACAGGGGAAGGCTGAAGCTTTCTTT. Translated, it gives CASRRGQGKAEAFF.

The rearrangement joins TRBV5-6 to TRBJ2-3, with 14 bases fitting TRBD2. Germline CDR1 SGHDT, CDR2 YYEEEE. With 7 bases clipped from V and 4 bases from J, the junction kept 2 bases outside the gene matches. CDR3 length: 14 amino acids. In DNA, the CDR3 is TGTGCCAGCGTGACTAGCGGGAGGGCAGATACGCAGTATTTT. Amino acid sequence: CASVTSGRADTQYF.

The chain recombines TRBV7-2 with TRBJ2-7; no clear D gene. V was pared by 5 bases and J by 0 bases, with 5 bases between. The CDR3 is 12 residues long. Germline CDR1 and CDR2: SGHTA and FQGNSA. The CDR3 DNA reads TGTGCCAGCAGCCCCGTCTCCTACGAGCAGTACTTC. Translation gives CASSPVSYEQYF.

The rearrangement uses TRBV5-1 and TRBJ1-3; no firm D call. V lost 6 bases and J lost 3, with 10 bases in between. Per germline, CDR1 SGHRS and CDR2 YFSETQ. The CDR3 loop spans 13 amino acids. The CDR3 region is CASTSTGGNTIYF. The CDR3 DNA reads as TGCGCCAGCACCTCGACTGGTGGAAACACCATATATTTT.